This is a list of T cell receptor beta chains from one sample in a study of siplizumab effects on memory and regulatory T cells. Clones were read by immunoSEQ multiplex PCR, and TCRdb kept only the in-frame ones, dropping some. This table has 85,000 to 95,000 clones, 94% appearing once. Sequencing was performed on non-Treg CD4+ T cells sorted from blood. All receptors come from a human donor in good health. The CDR3 runs from the conserved cysteine through the conserved F or W. A D gene is named only where the DNA matches it firmly. Clone size appears in some rows only: once, few, many, or a class for an expanded clone.

d_call	v_call	j_call	clone_size	cdr3_nt	cdr3_aa
.	TRBV30	TRBJ1-6	few	TGTGCCTGGAGTGTACGAAGGTCTTCACCCCTCCACTTT	CAWSVRRSSPLHF
.	TRBV19	TRBJ2-1	.	TGTGCCAGTAGTAGCGCTAGGTTGAATGAGCAGTTCTTC	CASSSARLNEQFF
TRBD1	TRBV11-2	TRBJ1-2	.	TGTGCCAGCAGCCAAGGACAGGGGAACGGCTACACCTTC	CASSQGQGNGYTF
.	TRBV7-8	TRBJ2-5	.	TGTGCCAGCAGCCCCCAAGCTACAATCCAAGAGACCCAGTACTTC	CASSPQATIQETQYF
.	TRBV2	TRBJ1-1	.	TGTGCCAGCAGTGAAGCGCAGGGAGTCGGCACTGAAGCTTTCTTT	CASSEAQGVGTEAFF
.	TRBV6-4	TRBJ1-5	.	TGTGCCAGCAGTGCTTGGGCAGGCGCTTTGAGCAATCAGCCCCAGCATTTT	CASSAWAGALSNQPQHF
.	TRBV5-1	TRBJ2-2	.	TGCGCCAGCAGCTACCACAATCCCGGGGAGCTGTTTTTT	CASSYHNPGELFF
.	TRBV5-6	TRBJ2-7	.	TGTGCCAGCAGCTTGGGGCCAGCTACCTACGAGCAGTACTTC	CASSLGPATYEQYF
TRBD2	TRBV10-3	TRBJ2-1	.	TGTGCCATCAGTGAAGGGACTAGCGGAACAAATGAGCAGTTCTTC	CAISEGTSGTNEQFF
.	TRBV10-3	TRBJ2-5	.	TGTGCCATCAGTGAGTCGCTGACACGGCAAGAGACCCAGTACTTC	CAISESLTRQETQYF
.	TRBV19	TRBJ1-5	.	TGTGCCAGTAGTATTGGGGGCAATCAGCCCCAGCATTTT	CASSIGGNQPQHF
.	TRBV10-1	TRBJ2-1	.	TGCGCCAGCAGTGATTATAGGGTCTATAATGAGCAGTTCTTC	CASSDYRVYNEQFF
TRBD1	TRBV2	TRBJ1-5	once	TGTGCCAGCCGACAGGGAAATAGCAATCAGCCCCAGCATTTT	CASRQGNSNQPQHF
.	TRBV5-6	TRBJ2-7	.	TGTGCCAGCAGCCTTAAATCGGGGGTCGGGAACGAGCAGTACTTC	CASSLKSGVGNEQYF
.	TRBV2	TRBJ2-7	.	TGTGCCAGCAAGGGTCTGAGACGCAATGGGGTTAGCTCCTACGAGCAGTACTTC	CASKGLRRNGVSSYEQYF
TRBD1	TRBV4-1	TRBJ2-7	.	TGCGCCAGCAGCCTGGGACAGGGCACCTACGAGCAGTACTTC	CASSLGQGTYEQYF
.	TRBV27	TRBJ1-1	.	TGTGCCAGCAGTTTCTCTACCGGGACAACCGAAGCTTTCTTT	CASSFSTGTTEAFF
TRBD1	TRBV9	TRBJ1-1	.	TGTGCCAGCAGCCGACAGGGAGGCACTGAAGCTTTCTTT	CASSRQGGTEAFF
TRBD1	TRBV5-4	TRBJ1-1	.	TGTGCCACCCATTCAGGAGGGGGCGCGACCACTGAAGCTTTCTTT	CATHSGGGATTEAFF
.	TRBV29-1	TRBJ1-4	.	TGCAGCGCGTTGACACCCGGGCTACGAAATGAAAAACTGTTTTTT	CSALTPGLRNEKLFF
.	TRBV19	TRBJ2-1	.	TGTGCCAGTAGTCCGAGGGACCTGACCAATGAGCAGTTCTTC	CASSPRDLTNEQFF
.	TRBV5-6	TRBJ1-2	.	TGTGCCAGCAGTTCAACCGGGACACCCGACAATCTTAACTATGGCTACACCTTC	CASSSTGTPDNLNYGYTF
.	TRBV7-9	TRBJ1-1	.	TGTGCCAGCAGGCCCCAGACAGGTTGGCCTGAAGCTTTCTTT	CASRPQTGWPEAFF
.	TRBV18	TRBJ2-5	.	TGTGCCAGCTCACCCGGGATTAAAGAGACCCAGTACTTC	CASSPGIKETQYF
.	TRBV30	TRBJ2-3	.	TGTGCCTGGAGGGGGTACAGCACAGATACGCAGTATTTT	CAWRGYSTDTQYF
.	TRBV6-5	TRBJ1-1	.	TGTGCCAGCAGCCAGACCGAAATTGAAGCTTTCTTT	CASSQTEIEAFF
TRBD1	TRBV9	TRBJ1-2	.	TGTGCCAGCAGCGCGGGACAGCGTAACTATGGCTACACCTTC	CASSAGQRNYGYTF
TRBD2	TRBV12-5	TRBJ2-1	.	TGTGCTAGTGGTTGGGGGGGAGCCTACAATGAGCAGTTCTTC	CASGWGGAYNEQFF
.	TRBV29-1	TRBJ1-1	.	TGCAGCGTTGAGCAGGGTATGAACACTGAAGCTTTCTTT	CSVEQGMNTEAFF
.	TRBV6-6	TRBJ2-7	.	TGTGCCAGCAGTCCCGCTGGGAGGAGAACATACGAGCAGTACTTC	CASSPAGRRTYEQYF
.	TRBV27	TRBJ1-1	.	TGTGCCAGCAGGCAGGGGACTATCCTAGCCACTGAAGCTTTCTTT	CASRQGTILATEAFF
.	TRBV27	TRBJ2-7	.	TGTGCCAGCAGCCCACAGGGGAGGTCCCCCTACTACGAGCAGTACTTC	CASSPQGRSPYYEQYF
TRBD2	TRBV7-8	TRBJ2-1	.	TGTGCCAGCAGCTTACTAGCGGGGGGCCCCAATGAGCAGTTCTTC	CASSLLAGGPNEQFF
TRBD2	TRBV19	TRBJ2-5	.	TGTGCCAGTAGTATAGTAGCGGGAGGGCCCGGGGAGACCCAGTACTTC	CASSIVAGGPGETQYF
TRBD1	TRBV6-1	TRBJ2-5	.	TGTGCCAGCAGTGTCGGGACAGGGGTGGAGACCCAGTACTTC	CASSVGTGVETQYF
TRBD2	TRBV9	TRBJ2-1	.	TGTGCCAGCAGCCCCGGACTAGCGGGCTCCTACAATGAGCAGTTCTTC	CASSPGLAGSYNEQFF
.	TRBV28	TRBJ1-2	.	TGTGCCAGCAGTTTCTTGGGCTATGGCTACACCTTC	CASSFLGYGYTF
.	TRBV5-1	TRBJ2-1	.	TGCGCCAGCAGCTTGGTAAGAGGGGGGGCCTACAATGAGCAGTTCTTC	CASSLVRGGAYNEQFF
.	TRBV5-5	TRBJ2-3	.	TGTGCCAGCAGCTGGACCCCAGATACGCAGTATTTT	CASSWTPDTQYF
TRBD1	TRBV4-1	TRBJ1-4	.	TGCGCCAGCAGCCAAGCTGTGGGACAGGCCCCGGCTAATGAAAAACTGTTTTTT	CASSQAVGQAPANEKLFF
.	TRBV30	TRBJ1-4	.	TGTGCCTGGAGTCTAATCAATGAAAAACTGTTTTTT	CAWSLINEKLFF
.	TRBV6-6	TRBJ2-5	.	TGTGCCAGCAGTCACGAGGGGACCCAGTACTTC	CASSHEGTQYF
TRBD2	TRBV5-1	TRBJ2-1	.	TGCGCCAGCAGCTTGGGGCTAGCGGGTCCCCGCCACAATGAGCAGTTCTTC	CASSLGLAGPRHNEQFF
TRBD2	TRBV9	TRBJ2-1	.	TGTGCCAGCAGCCGCCTCACTAGCGGCAACTACAATGAGCAGTTCTTC	CASSRLTSGNYNEQFF
.	TRBV15	TRBJ1-2	.	TGTGCCACCAGTCCGGACAGTAACTATGGCTACACCTTC	CATSPDSNYGYTF
TRBD1	TRBV6-5	TRBJ1-4	.	TGTGCCAGCAGTGGAACAGGGGTGGGAGAAAAACTGTTTTTT	CASSGTGVGEKLFF
.	TRBV5-1	TRBJ2-5	.	TGCGCCAGCAGCTTGGCGGGCAGAAAAGAGACCCAGTACTTC	CASSLAGRKETQYF
.	TRBV10-3	TRBJ2-7	.	TGTGCCATCAGTGTACAGGGTAGCTCCTACGAGCAGTACTTC	CAISVQGSSYEQYF
.	TRBV6-1	TRBJ1-6	.	TGTGCCAGCAGTGAAACTAAAGGAACCCTCCACTTT	CASSETKGTLHF
.	TRBV11-2	TRBJ2-7	few	TGTGCCAGCAGCTTAGACAGGATCTACGAGCAGTACTTC	CASSLDRIYEQYF
.	TRBV30	TRBJ2-5	.	TGTGCCTGGAGTGCCCGGCCGGGTCAGGGGACCCAGTACTTC	CAWSARPGQGTQYF
.	TRBV28	TRBJ2-3	.	TGTGCCAGCAGCGGAGAAATGGGCACAGATACGCAGTATTTT	CASSGEMGTDTQYF
TRBD1	TRBV20-1	TRBJ2-1	.	TGCAGTGCGGACAGGGGGGGTGAGCAGTTCTTC	CSADRGGEQFF
.	TRBV7-6	TRBJ2-2	.	TGTGCCAGCAGCTTATTACCGGGAACGAACACCGGGGAGCTGTTTTTT	CASSLLPGTNTGELFF
.	TRBV5-1	TRBJ2-1	.	TGCGCCAGCAGCTTGCAGAACTCCGCCCAGTTCTTC	CASSLQNSAQFF
TRBD2	TRBV10-3	TRBJ2-7	.	TGTGCCATCAGTGAGTCGACGTGGCGGGAGTCCTACGAGCAGTACTTC	CAISESTWRESYEQYF
.	TRBV20-1	TRBJ1-2	.	TGCAGTGTTATCCGGGACCTTCTCTACACCTTC	CSVIRDLLYTF
.	TRBV6-5	TRBJ2-1	.	TGTGCCAGCAGTTACCTCCCGAGCGACAGTTACAATGAGCAGTTCTTC	CASSYLPSDSYNEQFF
.	TRBV19	TRBJ1-1	few	TGTGCCAGTAGTATCTGGAACAAACCTAACACTGAAGCTTTCTTT	CASSIWNKPNTEAFF
.	TRBV2	TRBJ2-7	once	TGTGCCAGCAGTGCTACCAAAAACTCCTACGAGCAGTACTTC	CASSATKNSYEQYF